The 5 T cell receptor beta chains below come from one sample, sequenced in a study of response to subunit inactivated influenza vaccine. TCRdb passed the RT-PCR reads through MiXCR, listing each CDR3 protein once. The sample includes some 500,000 distinct CDR3 sequences, approximately 12% seen only once; the top ten take under 15%. The sample consisted of PBMCs from blood, taken more than 35 days after vaccination. The receptors come from a man aged 45 to 65 who received an inactivated influenza vaccine.

At least ten counts were recorded for this clonotype. This chain joins TRBV20-1 and TRBJ2-4, with D perhaps TRBD1 (5 bases). V was trimmed by 5 bases and J by 3 bases, leaving 17 bases between them. CDR1 is DFQATT and CDR2 is SNEGSKA in the germline V gene (reference sequence). This CDR3 contains 15 residues. CDR3 amino acids: CSAPTHGAHKNIQYF. CDR3 DNA sequence: TGCAGTGCTCCTACCCATGGGGCGCACAAAAACATTCAGTACTTC.

The rearrangement joins TRBV24-1 to TRBJ2-1; D is uncertain. This CDR3 region has 13 residues. V lost 3 bases, J lost 3 bases, and 5 bases lay in between. Germline assignment: CDR1 KGHDR and CDR2 SFDVKD. CDR3 bases: TGTGCCACCAGTGATCCAGGCTACAATGAGCAGTTCTTC. Translating it yields CATSDPGYNEQFF.

The chain recombines TRBV25-1 with TRBJ2-7; D tentatively reads TRBD1 or TRBD2 (5 bases each). Germline values: CDR1 MGHDK, CDR2 SYGVNS. The CDR3 runs 15 residues. V shed 4 bases and J shed 3 bases, with 16 bases lying between them. For the CDR3, the DNA is TGTGCCAGCAGTGGCTTGGGACGGAGAAACTACGAGCAGTACTTC. Residues: CASSGLGRRNYEQYF.

This clonotype was counted at least ten times. The chain links TRBV28 to TRBJ2-3; tentative D call: TRBD1 (6 bases). V was trimmed by 4 bases and J by 7 bases, leaving 15 bases between them. Per germline, CDR1 MDHEN and CDR2 SYDVKM. The CDR3 totals 14 residues. The CDR3 region has the DNA TGTGCCAGCAGTTCTGCCCCCAGGGGAAATACGCAGTATTTT. As protein: CASSSAPRGNTQYF.

There are many counts of this clonotype. The rearrangement links TRBV29-1 to TRBJ2-1; D might be TRBD1 (5 bases). V was shortened by 3 bases and J by 9 bases, with 9 bases between the two germline ends. The CDR3 spans 11 residues. The germline CDR1 and CDR2 sequences are SQVTM and ANQGSEA. The CDR3 nucleotides are TGCAGCGTTGACGGAAGGGGTGAGCAGTTCTTC. Translated: CSVDGRGEQFF.